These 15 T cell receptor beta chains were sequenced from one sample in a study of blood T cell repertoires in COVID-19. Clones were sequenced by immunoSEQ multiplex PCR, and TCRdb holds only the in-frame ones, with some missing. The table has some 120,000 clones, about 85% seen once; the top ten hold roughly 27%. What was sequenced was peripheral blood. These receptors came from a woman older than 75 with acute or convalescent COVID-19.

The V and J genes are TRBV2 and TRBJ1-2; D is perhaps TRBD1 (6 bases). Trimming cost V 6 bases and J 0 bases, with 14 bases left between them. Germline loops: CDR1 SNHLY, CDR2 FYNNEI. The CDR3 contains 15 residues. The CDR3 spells CASRPNRVANYGYTF. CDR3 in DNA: TGTGCCAGCAGACCCAACAGGGTAGCTAACTATGGCTACACCTTC.

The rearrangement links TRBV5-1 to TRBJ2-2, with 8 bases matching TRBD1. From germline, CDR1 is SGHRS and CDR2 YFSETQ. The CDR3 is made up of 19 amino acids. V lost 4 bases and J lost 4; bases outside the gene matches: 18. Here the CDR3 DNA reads TGCGCCAGCAGCCCTCGGTGGGGCAGGGGGCGCGTAGGCACCGGGGAGCTGTTTTTT. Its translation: CASSPRWGRGRVGTGELFF.

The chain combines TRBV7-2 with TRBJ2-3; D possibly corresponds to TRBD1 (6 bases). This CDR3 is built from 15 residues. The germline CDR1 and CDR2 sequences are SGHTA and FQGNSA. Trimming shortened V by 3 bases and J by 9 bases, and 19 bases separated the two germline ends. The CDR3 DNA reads TGTGCCAGCAGCTTGGACAGAAACCCCATCCAGACGCAGTATTTT. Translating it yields CASSLDRNPIQTQYF.

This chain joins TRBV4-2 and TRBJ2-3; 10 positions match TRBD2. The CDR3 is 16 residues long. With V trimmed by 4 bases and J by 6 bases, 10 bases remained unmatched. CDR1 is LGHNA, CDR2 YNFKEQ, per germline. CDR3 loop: CASSPASGGGLDTQYF. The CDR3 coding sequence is TGTGCCAGCAGCCCCGCCAGCGGGGGGGGCCTGGATACGCAGTATTTT.

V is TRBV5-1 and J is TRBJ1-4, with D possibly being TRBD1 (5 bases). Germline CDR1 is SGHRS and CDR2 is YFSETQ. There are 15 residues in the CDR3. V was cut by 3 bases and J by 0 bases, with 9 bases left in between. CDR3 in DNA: TGCGCCAGCAGCTGGGGAGGGGCAACTAATGAAAAACTGTTTTTT. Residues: CASSWGGATNEKLFF.

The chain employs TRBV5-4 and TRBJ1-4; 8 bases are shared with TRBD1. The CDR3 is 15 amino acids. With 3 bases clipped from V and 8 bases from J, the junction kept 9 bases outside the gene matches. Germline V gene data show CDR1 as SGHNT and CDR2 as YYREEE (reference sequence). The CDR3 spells CASSSPGQADEKLFF. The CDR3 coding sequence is TGTGCCAGCAGCTCGCCGGGACAGGCCGACGAAAAACTGTTTTTT. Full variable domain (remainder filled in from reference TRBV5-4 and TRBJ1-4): ETGVTQSPTHLIKTRGQQVTLRCSSQSGHNTVSWYQQALGQGPQFIFQYYREEENGRGNFPPRFSGLQFPNYSSELNVNALELDDSALYLCASSSPGQADEKLFFGSGTQLSVL.

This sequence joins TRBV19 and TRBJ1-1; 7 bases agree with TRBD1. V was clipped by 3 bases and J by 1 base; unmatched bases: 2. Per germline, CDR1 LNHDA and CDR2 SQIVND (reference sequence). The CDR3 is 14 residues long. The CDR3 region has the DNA TGTGCCAGTAGTATGACAGGGAAGAACACTGAAGCTTTCTTT. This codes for CASSMTGKNTEAFF.

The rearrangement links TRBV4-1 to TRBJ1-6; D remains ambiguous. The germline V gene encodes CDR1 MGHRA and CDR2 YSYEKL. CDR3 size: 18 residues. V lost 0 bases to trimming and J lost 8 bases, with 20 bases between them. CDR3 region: CASSQDGGFLGGHSPLHF. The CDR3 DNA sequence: TGCGCCAGCAGCCAAGATGGAGGGTTCTTGGGAGGACATTCACCCCTCCACTTT.

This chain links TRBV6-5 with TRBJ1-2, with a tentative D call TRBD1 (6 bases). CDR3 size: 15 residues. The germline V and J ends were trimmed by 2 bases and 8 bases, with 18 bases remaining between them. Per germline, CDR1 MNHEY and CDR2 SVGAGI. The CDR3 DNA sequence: TGTGCCAGCAGTTACGGAGGACAGCCCCCAGAGGGCTACACCTTC. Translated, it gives CASSYGGQPPEGYTF.

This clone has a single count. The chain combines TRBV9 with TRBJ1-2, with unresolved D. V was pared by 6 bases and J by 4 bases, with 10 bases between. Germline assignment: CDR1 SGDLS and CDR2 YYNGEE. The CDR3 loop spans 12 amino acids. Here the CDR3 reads CASMGSRYGYTF. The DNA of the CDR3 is TGTGCCAGCATGGGCAGCCGCTATGGCTACACCTTC.

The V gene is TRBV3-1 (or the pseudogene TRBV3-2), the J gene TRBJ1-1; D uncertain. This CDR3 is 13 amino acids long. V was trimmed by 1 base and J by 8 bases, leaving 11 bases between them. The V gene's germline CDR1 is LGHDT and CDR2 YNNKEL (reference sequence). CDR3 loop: CASSQVRLTEAFF. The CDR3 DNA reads TGTGCCAGCAGCCAAGTACGTTTGACAGAAGCTTTCTTT.

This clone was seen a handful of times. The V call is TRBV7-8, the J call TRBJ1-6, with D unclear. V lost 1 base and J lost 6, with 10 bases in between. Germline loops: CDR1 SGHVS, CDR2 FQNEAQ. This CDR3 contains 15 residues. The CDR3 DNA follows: TGTGCCAGCAGCTTAGGTCGCCAGATTAATTCACCCCTCCACTTT. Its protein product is CASSLGRQINSPLHF.

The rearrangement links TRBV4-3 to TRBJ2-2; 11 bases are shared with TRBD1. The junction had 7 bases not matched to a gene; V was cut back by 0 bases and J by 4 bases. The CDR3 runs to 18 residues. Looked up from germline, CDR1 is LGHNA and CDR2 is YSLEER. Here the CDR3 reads CASSQDLGQGVGTGELFF. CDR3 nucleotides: TGCGCCAGCAGCCAAGATTTGGGACAGGGGGTGGGCACCGGGGAGCTGTTTTTT.

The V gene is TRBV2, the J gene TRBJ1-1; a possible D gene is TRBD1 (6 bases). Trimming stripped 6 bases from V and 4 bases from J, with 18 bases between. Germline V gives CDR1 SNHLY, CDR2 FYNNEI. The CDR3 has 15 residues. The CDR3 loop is CASRSRHQGGTEAFF. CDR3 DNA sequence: TGTGCCAGCAGATCTAGGCACCAAGGGGGCACTGAAGCTTTCTTT.

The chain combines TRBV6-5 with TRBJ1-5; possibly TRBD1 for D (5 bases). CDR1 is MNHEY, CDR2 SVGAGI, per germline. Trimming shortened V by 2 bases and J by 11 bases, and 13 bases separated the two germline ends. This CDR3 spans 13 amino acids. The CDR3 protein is CASSYQGVGTQHF. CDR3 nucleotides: TGTGCCAGCAGTTACCAAGGGGTAGGGACCCAGCATTTT.